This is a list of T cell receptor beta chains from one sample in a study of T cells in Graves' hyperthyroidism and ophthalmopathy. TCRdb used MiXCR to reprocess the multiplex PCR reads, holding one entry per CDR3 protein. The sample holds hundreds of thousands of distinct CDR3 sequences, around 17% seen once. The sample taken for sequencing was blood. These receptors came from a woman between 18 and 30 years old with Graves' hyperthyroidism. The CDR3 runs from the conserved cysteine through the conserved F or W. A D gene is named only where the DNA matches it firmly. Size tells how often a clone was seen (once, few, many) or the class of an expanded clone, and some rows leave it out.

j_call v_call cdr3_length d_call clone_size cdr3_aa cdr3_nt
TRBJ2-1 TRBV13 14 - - CASSPTGTGGEQFF TGTGCCAGCAGCCCGACGGGGACCGGAGGGGAGCAGTTCTTC
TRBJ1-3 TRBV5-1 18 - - CASSLRWRNTNSGNTIYF TGCGCCAGCAGCTTGAGGTGGAGGAATACAAACTCTGGAAACACCATATATTTT
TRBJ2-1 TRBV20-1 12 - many CSARDTTDEQFF TGCAGTGCACGGGACACCACTGATGAGCAGTTCTTC
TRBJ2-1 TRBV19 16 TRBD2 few CASSIVLAGAYNEQFF TGTGCCAGTAGTATAGTCCTAGCGGGGGCTTACAATGAGCAGTTCTTC
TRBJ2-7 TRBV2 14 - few CASSERQATYEQYF TGTGCCAGCAGTGAACGGCAGGCCACCTACGAGCAGTACTTC
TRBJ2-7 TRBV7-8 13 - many CASSVNTGYEQYF TGTGCCAGCAGCGTTAATACGGGCTACGAGCAGTACTTC
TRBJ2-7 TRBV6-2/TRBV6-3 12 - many CASSYPPREQYF TGTGCCAGCAGTTACCCCCCCCGCGAGCAGTACTTC
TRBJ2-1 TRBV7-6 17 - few CASSLKLRWGDYNEQFF TGTGCCAGCAGCTTAAAATTAAGGTGGGGGGATTACAATGAGCAGTTCTTC
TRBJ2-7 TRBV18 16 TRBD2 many CASSLAGTSGSAEQYF TGTGCCAGCTCACTGGCCGGGACTAGCGGGAGCGCCGAGCAGTACTTC
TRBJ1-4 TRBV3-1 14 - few CASSRGTENEKLFF TGTGCCAGCAGCCGCGGGACTGAGAATGAAAAACTGTTTTTT
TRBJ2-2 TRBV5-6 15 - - CASSVGRSYTGELFF TGTGCCAGCAGTGTCGGACGGAGTTACACCGGGGAGCTGTTTTTT
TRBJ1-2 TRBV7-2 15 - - CASSPRGGNVYGYTF TGTGCCAGCAGCCCTAGAGGGGGTAACGTCTATGGCTACACCTTC
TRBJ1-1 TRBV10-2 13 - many CASSEGSTTEAFF TGCGCCAGCAGCGAGGGATCGACCACTGAAGCTTTCTTT
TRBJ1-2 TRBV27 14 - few CASSRQAYNYGYTF TGTGCCAGCAGTAGACAGGCCTACAACTATGGCTACACCTTC
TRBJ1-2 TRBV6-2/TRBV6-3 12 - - CASSEQHRGYTF TGTGCCAGCAGTGAACAGCATCGGGGCTACACCTTC
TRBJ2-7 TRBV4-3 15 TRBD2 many CASSPQRGTSYEQYF TGCGCCAGCAGCCCGCAGCGGGGGACGTCCTACGAGCAGTACTTC
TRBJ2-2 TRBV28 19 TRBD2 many CASSPLYPVLAGHGGELFF TGTGCCAGCAGTCCTCTATACCCCGTGTTAGCGGGACATGGCGGGGAGCTGTTTTTT
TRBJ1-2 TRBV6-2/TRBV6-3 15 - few CASRRITREVKGYTF TGTGCCAGCAGGCGTATTACCAGGGAAGTGAAAGGCTACACCTTC
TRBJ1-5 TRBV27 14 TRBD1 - CASSYGQGDQPQHF TGTGCCAGCAGTTACGGACAGGGGGATCAGCCCCAGCATTTT
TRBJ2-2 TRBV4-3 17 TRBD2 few CASSQLKAGLGHGELFF TGCGCCAGCAGCCAACTGAAAGCGGGGTTAGGGCACGGGGAGCTGTTTTTT
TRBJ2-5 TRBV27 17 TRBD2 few CASSFRGTSGNSETQYF TGTGCCAGCAGTTTTCGGGGGACTAGCGGGAATTCGGAGACCCAGTACTTC
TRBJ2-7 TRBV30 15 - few CAWNTIRDSQGEQYF TGTGCCTGGAATACCATACGGGACTCCCAGGGGGAGCAGTACTTC
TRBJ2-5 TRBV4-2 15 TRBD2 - CASSQESSGAETQYF TGTGCCAGCAGCCAAGAATCCAGCGGGGCAGAGACCCAGTACTTC
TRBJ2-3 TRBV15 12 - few CATSRGSNRQYF TGTGCCACCAGCAGAGGATCGAACAGGCAGTATTTT
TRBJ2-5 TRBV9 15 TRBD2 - CASSVLAGEQETQYF TGTGCCAGCAGCGTCTTAGCGGGGGAGCAAGAGACCCAGTACTTC
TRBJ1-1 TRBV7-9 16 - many CASSLSIRLENTEAFF TGTGCCAGCAGCTTATCTATCAGGTTAGAGAACACTGAAGCTTTCTTT
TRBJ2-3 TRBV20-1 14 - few CSAVTGTTGDTQYF TGCAGTGCTGTAACAGGGACTACGGGAGATACGCAGTATTTT
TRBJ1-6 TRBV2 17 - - CASSEPPDSSYNSPLHF TGTGCCAGCAGTGAACCTCCCGACAGCTCCTATAATTCACCCCTCCACTTT
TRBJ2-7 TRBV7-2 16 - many CASSLPAGWISYEQYF TGTGCCAGCAGCTTGCCCGCGGGGTGGATCTCCTACGAGCAGTACTTC
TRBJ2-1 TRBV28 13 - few CASSPPPGNEQFF TGTGCCAGCAGTCCCCCCCCCGGAAATGAGCAGTTCTTC
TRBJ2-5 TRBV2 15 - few CAITSSREGLVTQYF TGTGCCATCACCTCCTCGAGAGAGGGATTGGTGACCCAGTACTTC
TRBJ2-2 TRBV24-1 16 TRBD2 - CATSHPGLAGTGELFF TGTGCCACCAGTCACCCAGGACTAGCGGGAACCGGGGAGCTGTTTTTT
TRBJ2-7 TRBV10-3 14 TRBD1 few CAISQDRSTYEQYF TGTGCCATCAGTCAGGACAGGAGTACCTACGAGCAGTACTTC
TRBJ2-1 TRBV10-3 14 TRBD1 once CAISATDRDDEQFF TGTGCCATCAGTGCGACGGACAGGGATGATGAGCAGTTCTTC
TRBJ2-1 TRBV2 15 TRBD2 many CASSELAGAYNEQFF TGTGCCAGCAGCGAACTAGCGGGAGCCTACAATGAGCAGTTCTTC
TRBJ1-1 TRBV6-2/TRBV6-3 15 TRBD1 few CASSSPGQDLFLAFF TGTGCCAGCAGTTCACCGGGACAGGACCTTTTTTTGGCTTTCTTT
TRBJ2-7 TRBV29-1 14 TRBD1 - CSALWTGETHEQYF TGCAGCGCCTTATGGACAGGGGAGACCCACGAGCAGTACTTC